This T cell receptor (beta chain) was sequenced in a study of CD8+ T cells in alopecia areata. The overall study: Scoring of treated patients' severity used the percentage of affected scalp area.

Treatment noted: oral pan-JAK inhibitor, 5-10 mg twice daily. PBMCs were stained for CD3, CD4 and CD8, and CD4+ and CD8+ T cells were sorted. Study observations and caveats: Persistence of many expanded lesional clones was seen in scalp and blood during tofacitinib. Scalp clonality and expanded CD8+ clones among the top 100 were significantly decreased by tofacitinib.

Germline V gene lookup returns CDR1 LGHNA and CDR2 YNFKEQ. CDR3 length: 13 residues. V lost 0 bases to trimming and J lost 3 bases, with 5 bases between them. Once RNA had been extracted, it was reverse transcribed into cDNA to act as the sequencing template. Sequenced by immunoSEQ multiplex PCR; TCRdb stores in-frame clones only, minus some. Here the sample spans around 180,000 clones, 64% being singletons. A note on this clone: Its antigen is not known.

Specimen: CD4+ T cells sorted from blood, collected at week 49, from a patient treated with tofacitinib. This sequence was found in a human donor with alopecia areata. The chain has TRBV4-2 and TRBJ1-1; D is ambiguous. The CDR3 DNA follows: TGTGCCAGCAGCCAAGACCGATACACTGAAGCTTTCTTT. Translating it yields CASSQDRYTEAFF.